Sequencing of this TCR beta chain was carried out in a study of OX40 agonist ivuxolimab in advanced cancers. Study overall: Patients undergoing dose escalation presented with hepatocellular carcinoma, melanoma, renal cell or head and neck cancer. Patients were 82.7% male with ages roughly 23 to 90, mean roughly 64. General observations from the study: Expanded peripheral T-cell antigen specificity went undetermined. Low normalized T-cell clonal expansion was also seen in some nonresponders.

Comment on this clone: The antigen is undetermined.

Between the trimmed V and J ends, which lost 0 bases and 7 bases, there was a span of 19 bases. This CDR3 region has 17 residues. Germline V gene sequence: CDR1 SGHTA, CDR2 FQGNSA. The protocol was immunoSEQ multiplex PCR, while the TCRdb copy is restricted to in-frame clones and leaves out a portion. This table has tens of thousands of clones, about 88% appearing once. The rearrangement links TRBV7-2 to TRBJ1-5, with D possibly being TRBD1 (5 bases). The specimen was CD4+ or CD8+ T cells sorted from blood, collected in a trial of the OX40 agonist ivuxolimab. The clonotype originates from an adult with an advanced solid tumor such as melanoma, head and neck, liver or kidney cancer. CDR3 in amino acids: CASSLAPGMGPRQPQHF. The CDR3 nucleotides are TGTGCCAGCAGCTTAGCGCCAGGGATGGGCCCCAGGCAGCCCCAGCATTTT.